Listed below are T cell receptor beta chains from one sample, sequenced in a study of OX40 agonist ivuxolimab in advanced cancers. The data were produced by immunoSEQ multiplex PCR, yet TCRdb's version contains in-frame clones alone and is incomplete. The table has about 81,000 clones, 88% seen once; the top ten hold less than 0.6%. The material was CD4+ or CD8+ T cells sorted from blood, obtained in a trial of the OX40 agonist ivuxolimab. Every receptor here comes from an adult with an advanced solid tumor such as melanoma, head and neck, liver or kidney cancer. CDR3s include the opening cysteine and the closing phenylalanine or tryptophan. Where a row states a size, it is once, few, many or the class of an expanded clone; other rows omit it.

j_gene,v_gene,abundance,CDR3aa
NA,TRBV5-1,NA,CASSSGTAPTYEQYF
TRBJ2-7,TRBV19,NA,CASRTGTGDYEQYF
TRBJ1-2,TRBV2,NA,CASGFLQGDGYTF
TRBJ1-1,TRBV5-6,NA,CASSPLGQGRLRDTEAFF
TRBJ1-2,TRBV27,NA,CASSLSYDRDYGYTF
TRBJ2-7,TRBV10-3,once,CAISERGFGTYEQYF
TRBJ1-1,TRBV19,NA,CASSGVGNTEAFF
TRBJ1-1,TRBV11-2,NA,CASSWRGAPFTEAFF
TRBJ1-3,TRBV18,NA,CASSQASSGNTIYF
TRBJ2-3,TRBV11-1,NA,CASSTEPGQGNADTQYF
TRBJ2-7,TRBV28,NA,CASSLLPGQGGYEQYF
TRBJ1-5,TRBV6-5,NA,CASSPGGSQPQHF
TRBJ1-5,TRBV6-5,NA,CASSYSGSPGPQHF
TRBJ1-1,TRBV20-1,once,CSAYKNTEAFF
TRBJ2-7,TRBV9,NA,CASSEARSGGGEQYF
TRBJ2-3,TRBV9,NA,CASRARGTSTDTQYF
TRBJ2-6,TRBV7-8,NA,CASSFQPRSSGANVLTF
TRBJ1-4,TRBV7-2,NA,CASSDGGPGEKLFF
TRBJ1-4,TRBV7-2,NA,CASSRAGTGGEKLFF
TRBJ1-5,TRBV4-1,NA,CASSHPTRDLGGLSPQHF
TRBJ1-1,TRBV18,NA,CASSPTLGGNTEAFF
TRBJ2-5,TRBV18,NA,CASSPPGLGETQYF
TRBJ1-1,TRBV9,NA,CASNVAGTDTEAFF
TRBJ2-5,TRBV5-1,NA,CASSLQGFEETQYF
TRBJ2-2,TRBV9,NA,CASSVEWGELFF
TRBJ2-3,TRBV18,NA,CASSPPGTDTQYF
TRBJ1-1,TRBV10-3,NA,CAISEFTWEAFF
TRBJ1-2,TRBV9,NA,CASSVGSFGYTF
TRBJ2-2,TRBV2,NA,CASSEGRAAGELFF
TRBJ1-2,TRBV15,NA,CATSLGGYGYTF
TRBJ1-5,TRBV28,once,CASSSTGEGGPQHF
TRBJ1-2,TRBV2,few,CASSADRVYTF
TRBJ2-7,TRBV7-9,NA,CASSFSGEQYF
TRBJ2-7,TRBV6-1,NA,CASTLPGEEQYF
TRBJ2-7,TRBV4-1,NA,CASSSTVSSYEQYF
TRBJ1-2,TRBV7-9,once,CASSLARANYGYTF
TRBJ2-1,TRBV7-9,once,CASSQGSQNEQFF
TRBJ2-3,TRBV29-1,few,CSVGQGGTDTQYF
TRBJ2-1,TRBV7-2,NA,CASSFSPALNEQFF
TRBJ2-7,TRBV5-5,NA,CASSLDPTGPRPNF
TRBJ2-4,TRBV7-9,NA,CASSSKTGVGDIQYF
TRBJ1-5,TRBV2,NA,CATAWRTSNQPQHF
TRBJ1-4,TRBV28,once,CASSRPGAGGREKLFF
TRBJ2-3,TRBV4-1,once,CASSLEGTPSTDTQYF
TRBJ2-5,TRBV11-2,once,CASSEQGETQYF
TRBJ1-1,TRBV5-1,NA,CASSRNRIMNTEAFF
TRBJ2-3,TRBV19,NA,CASSSRSDTQYF
TRBJ2-5,TRBV11-2,NA,CASSLVAIVQETQYF
TRBJ1-1,TRBV6-1,NA,CASSEGAGAFF
TRBJ2-1,TRBV6-6,NA,CASSDNSDEQFF
TRBJ2-5,TRBV11-3,NA,CASSSQAGETQYF
TRBJ1-2,TRBV7-3,NA,CASSLKDRTTNYGYTF
TRBJ2-2,TRBV5-1,once,CASSQDGGRTGELFF
TRBJ2-7,TRBV7-2,NA,CASSSSDSLQYF
TRBJ1-1,TRBV20-1,NA,CSARVIEAFF
TRBJ2-1,TRBV19,once,CASSILRDNEQFF
TRBJ1-6,TRBV7-2,NA,CASSLGTGVTSPLHF
TRBJ1-4,TRBV7-8,NA,CASSPFGGAANEKLFF